This T cell receptor (beta chain) was sequenced for a study of T cell responses to AZD1222 COVID-19 vaccine. Study outcomes and limitations: The donors showed a predominance of white British ancestry and of females, with possible underestimation of clonal diversity. An increase in Spike-specific TCR breadth and depth was observed after two AZD1222 doses. The study identified only six AZD1222 recipients as seropositive at baseline. Across the whole spike, CD4 TCRs peaked at regions 160-218 and 743-854.

TCRdb keeps only in-frame clones here, not all; method: immunoSEQ multiplex PCR. The table lists 95,000 to 150,000 clones, over 75% of them singletons. About this clone itself: The antigen remains undetermined.

The ends lost 4 bases at V and 4 bases at J; junction bases unmatched: 4. Germline CDR1 and CDR2: KGHSH and LQKENI. The CDR3 sequence is 14 residues long. Here the sequenced sample was peripheral blood, taken on day 0 of AZD1222 vaccination. The receptor comes from an adult in good health. The chain combines TRBV18 with TRBJ1-2; 9 bases fit TRBD1. CDR3 bases: TGTGCCAGCTCACAGGACAGGGGATTCTATGGCTACACCTTC. Translation: CASSQDRGFYGYTF.